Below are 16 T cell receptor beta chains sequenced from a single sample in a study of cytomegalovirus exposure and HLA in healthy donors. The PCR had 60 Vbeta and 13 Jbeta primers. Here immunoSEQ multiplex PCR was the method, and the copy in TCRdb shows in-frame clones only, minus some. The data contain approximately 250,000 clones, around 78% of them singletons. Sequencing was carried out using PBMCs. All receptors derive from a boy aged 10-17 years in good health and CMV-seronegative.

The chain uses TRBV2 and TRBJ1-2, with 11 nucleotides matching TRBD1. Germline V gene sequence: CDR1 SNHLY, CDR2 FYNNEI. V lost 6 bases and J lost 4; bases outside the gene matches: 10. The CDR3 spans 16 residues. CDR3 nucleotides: TGTGCCAGCAGCGATACCAACGGACAGGGGGCCTATGGCTACACCTTC. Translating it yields CASSDTNGQGAYGYTF.

Written as DNA, the CDR3 is TGTGCCAGCAGCTTACCCTCTTACGAGCAGTACTTC. It translates to CASSLPSYEQYF. The V call is TRBV11-3, the J call TRBJ2-7; D call uncertain. The CDR3 sequence is 12 residues long. V lost 2 bases to trimming and J lost 4 bases, with 6 bases between them. The germline CDR1 and CDR2 sequences are SGHNT and YENEEA.

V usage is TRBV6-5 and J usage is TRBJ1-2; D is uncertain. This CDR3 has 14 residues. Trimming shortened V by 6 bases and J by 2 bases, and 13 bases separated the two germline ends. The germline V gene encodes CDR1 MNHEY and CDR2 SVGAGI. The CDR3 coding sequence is TGTGCCAGCAGGGTAGTTGGGGAGAACTATGGCTACACCTTC. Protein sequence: CASRVVGENYGYTF.

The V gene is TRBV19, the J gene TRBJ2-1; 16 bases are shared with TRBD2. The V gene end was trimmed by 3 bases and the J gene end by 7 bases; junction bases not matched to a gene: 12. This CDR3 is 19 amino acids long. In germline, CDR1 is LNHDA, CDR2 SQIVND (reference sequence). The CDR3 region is CASSMFFFGTSGRENEQFF. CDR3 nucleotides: TGTGCCAGTAGTATGTTTTTTTTTGGGACTAGCGGGAGGGAAAATGAGCAGTTCTTC.

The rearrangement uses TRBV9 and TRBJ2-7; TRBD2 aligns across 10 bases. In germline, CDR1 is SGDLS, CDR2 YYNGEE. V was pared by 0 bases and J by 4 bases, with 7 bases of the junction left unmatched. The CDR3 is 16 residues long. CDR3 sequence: CASSVAERGGRYEQYF. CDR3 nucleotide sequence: TGTGCCAGCAGCGTAGCTGAGCGGGGGGGCAGGTACGAGCAGTACTTC. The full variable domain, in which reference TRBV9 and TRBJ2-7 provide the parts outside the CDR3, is DSGVTQTPKHLITATGQRVTLRCSPRSGDLSVYWYQQSLDQGLQFLIQYYNGEERAKGNILERFSAQQFPDLHSELNLSSLELGDSALYFCASSVAERGGRYEQYFGPGTRLTVT.

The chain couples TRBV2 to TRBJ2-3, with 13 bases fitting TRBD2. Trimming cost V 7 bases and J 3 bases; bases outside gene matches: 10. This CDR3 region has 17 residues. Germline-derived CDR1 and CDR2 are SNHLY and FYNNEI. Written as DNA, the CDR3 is TGTGCCAGCATGTCCTTAAGGACTAGCGGGAGAACAGATACGCAGTATTTT. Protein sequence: CASMSLRTSGRTDTQYF.

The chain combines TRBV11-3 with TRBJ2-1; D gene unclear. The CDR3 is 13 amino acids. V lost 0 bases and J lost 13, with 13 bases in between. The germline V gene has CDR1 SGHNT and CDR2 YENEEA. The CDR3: CASSLDHLESQFF. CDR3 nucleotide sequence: TGTGCCAGCAGCTTAGATCATTTAGAATCCCAGTTCTTC.

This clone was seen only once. This CDR3 reads CASSPGRPYSNTEAFF. The CDR3 nucleotides are TGTGCCAGCAGTCCAGGCCGACCCTACTCGAACACTGAAGCTTTCTTT. This chain uses TRBV27 with TRBJ1-1, with no clear D. CDR3 length: 16 amino acids. V lost 5 bases to trimming and J lost 1 base, with 17 bases between them. Per the germline V gene, CDR1 is MNHEY and CDR2 is SMNVEV (reference sequence).

The CDR3 DNA follows: TGTGCCAGCTCACCAGCAACACCCGCCGGGACACTCTCACGCTCTGGAAACACCATATATTTT. Translation: CASSPATPAGTLSRSGNTIYF. The chain joins TRBV18 to TRBJ1-3, with D perhaps TRBD1 (6 bases). Looked up from germline, CDR1 is KGHSH and CDR2 is LQKENI. V lost 2 bases and J lost 0, with 26 bases in between. The CDR3 runs to 21 residues.

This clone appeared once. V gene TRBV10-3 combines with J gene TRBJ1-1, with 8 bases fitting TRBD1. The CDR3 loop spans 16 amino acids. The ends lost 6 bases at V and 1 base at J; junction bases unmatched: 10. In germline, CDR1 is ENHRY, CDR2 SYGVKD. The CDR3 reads CAIRRQGPEGNTEAFF. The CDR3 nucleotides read TGTGCCATCAGAAGACAGGGGCCGGAGGGGAACACTGAAGCTTTCTTT.

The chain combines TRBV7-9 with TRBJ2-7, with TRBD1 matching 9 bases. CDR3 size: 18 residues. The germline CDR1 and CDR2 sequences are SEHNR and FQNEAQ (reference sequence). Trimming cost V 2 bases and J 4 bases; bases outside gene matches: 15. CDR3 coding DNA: TGTGCCAGCAGCTTACCCAAGACACCGGGACAGGGTCAGTACGAGCAGTACTTC. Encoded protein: CASSLPKTPGQGQYEQYF.

This CDR3 is CASSYSGTIHTQYF. CDR3 in DNA: TGTGCCAGCAGTTACTCCGGGACTATTCATACGCAGTATTTT. The rearrangement joins TRBV6-6 to TRBJ2-3; 7 bases line up with TRBD2. Losses at the gene ends were 0 bases for V and 7 bases for J; bases not matched to a gene: 4. CDR1 is MNHNY, CDR2 SVGAGI, per germline (reference sequence). The CDR3 totals 14 residues.

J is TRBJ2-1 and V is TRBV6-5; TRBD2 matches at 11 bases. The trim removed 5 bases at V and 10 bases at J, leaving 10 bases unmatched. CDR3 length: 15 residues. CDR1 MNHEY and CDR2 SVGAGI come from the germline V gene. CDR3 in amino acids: CASSAASGRLGEQFF. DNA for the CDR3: TGTGCCAGCAGTGCCGCTAGCGGGAGGCTGGGGGAGCAGTTCTTC.

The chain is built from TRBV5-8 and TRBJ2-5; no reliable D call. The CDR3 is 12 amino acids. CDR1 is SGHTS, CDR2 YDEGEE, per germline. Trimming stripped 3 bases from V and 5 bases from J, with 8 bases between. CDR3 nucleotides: TGTGCCAGCAGCTCACTCGTGGAGACCCAGTACTTC. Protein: CASSSLVETQYF.

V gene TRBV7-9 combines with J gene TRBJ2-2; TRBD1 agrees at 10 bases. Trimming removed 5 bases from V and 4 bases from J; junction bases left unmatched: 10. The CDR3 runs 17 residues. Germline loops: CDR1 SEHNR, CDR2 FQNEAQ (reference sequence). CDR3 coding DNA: TGTGCCAGCAGCACCCAGGACAGGGGGGTCTTCACCGGGGAGCTGTTTTTT. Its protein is CASSTQDRGVFTGELFF.

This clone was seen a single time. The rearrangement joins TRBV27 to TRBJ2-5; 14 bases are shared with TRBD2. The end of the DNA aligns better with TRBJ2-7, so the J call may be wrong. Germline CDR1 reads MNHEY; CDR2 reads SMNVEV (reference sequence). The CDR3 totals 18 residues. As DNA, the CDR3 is TGTGCCAGCAGTTTATCCCGACCAGGGACTAGCGGGAGCTACGAGCAGTACTTC. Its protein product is CASSLSRPGTSGSYEQYF.